This T cell receptor (beta chain) was documented in a study of cytomegalovirus exposure and HLA in healthy donors. V was cut by 2 bases and J by 1 base, with 8 bases left in between. This CDR3 region has 14 residues. Germline CDR1 and CDR2: SEHNR and FQNEAQ (reference sequence). 13 Jbeta primers and 60 Vbeta primers were used for the PCR. The protocol was immunoSEQ multiplex PCR, while the TCRdb copy is restricted to in-frame clones and leaves out a portion. The data show about 110,000 clones, with over 65% seen just once and 1.3% held by the top ten. The chain has TRBV7-9 and TRBJ1-1; D remains ambiguous. This receptor was identified in a woman aged 30 to 39 in good health and CMV-seronegative. Material: PBMCs. CDR3 nucleotide sequence: TGTGCCAGCAGCTTACGGGCGGGGAACACTGAAGCTTTCTTT. Its translation is CASSLRAGNTEAFF.